This T cell receptor beta chain was observed in a study of regulatory T cells in long-lasting Graves disease. Study findings and constraints: A reduction in accuracy may have resulted from the small sample size. A greater number of public clonotypes (about 2,900) was shared by persistent patients than by new patients (around 1,000). Examination was confined to peripheral blood, excluding thyroid tissue. Relative to newly diagnosed Graves' patients, persistent ones had lower TCR diversity.

CDR3 length: 14 amino acids. Per germline, CDR1 SNHLY and CDR2 FYNNEI. V was cut by 7 bases and J by 4 bases, with 16 bases left in between. Arm-PCR of CDR3 regions and iRepertoire HTBI primers were the basis on which TCR beta libraries were built. TCRdb analysed the multiplex PCR reads with MiXCR anew, one entry per CDR3 protein. Here the sample spans 400,000 to 500,000 distinct CDR3 sequences, 20% to 25% being singletons. Time point specified: persistent/refractory GD, antithyroid drugs over 5 years with positive TRAb. Construction of the TCR library relied on RNA isolated from PBMCs. This clonotype has a count of ten or more. Its specificity is unknown.

The sequence derives from a female donor with Graves disease. The sample here was peripheral blood mononuclear cells (PBMCs), taken when the disease was refractory, from a patient treated with antithyroid drugs. The genes are TRBV2 and TRBJ1-1, with D possibly matching TRBD1 (6 bases). Here the CDR3 reads CASTGQPEGTEAFF. The CDR3, as DNA: TGTGCCAGCACGGGACAACCGGAGGGCACTGAAGCTTTCTTT. Supplemented by reference TRBV2 and TRBJ1-1, the full variable domain reads EPEVTQTPSHQVTQMGQEVILRCVPISNHLYFYWYRQILGQKVEFLVSFYNNEISEKSEIFDDQFSVERPDGSNFTLKIRSTKLEDSAMYFCASTGQPEGTEAFFGQGTRLTVV.